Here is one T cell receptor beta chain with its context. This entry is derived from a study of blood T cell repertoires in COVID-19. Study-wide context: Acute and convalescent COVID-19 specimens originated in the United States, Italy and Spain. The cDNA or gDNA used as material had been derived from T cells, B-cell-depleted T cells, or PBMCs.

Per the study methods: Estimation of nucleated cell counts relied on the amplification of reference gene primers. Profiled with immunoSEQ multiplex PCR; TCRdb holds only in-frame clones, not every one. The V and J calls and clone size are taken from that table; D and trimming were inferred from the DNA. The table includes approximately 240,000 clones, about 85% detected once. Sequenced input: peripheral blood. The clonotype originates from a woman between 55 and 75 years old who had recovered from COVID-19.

The DNA for the CDR3 is TGTGCCAGCAGTTTGGCGGAAGAGACCCAGTACTTC. Protein sequence: CASSLAEETQYF. The V gene is TRBV12-3 or TRBV12-4, the J gene TRBJ2-5; D is unresolved. Trimming shortened V by 3 bases and J by 3 bases, and 5 bases separated the two germline ends. The CDR3 is 12 amino acids.